The clone carrying this TCR beta chain was counted ten times or more. Its specificity is unknown. To make TCR beta libraries, researchers used iRepertoire HTBI primers and Arm-PCR of CDR3 regions. TCRdb called the multiplex PCR reads again in MiXCR, with one record for every CDR3 protein. Of 250,000 or so distinct CDR3 sequences detected, 20% appear once; the ten largest clones hold more than 11%. Time point described: newly diagnosed GD, antithyroid drugs for less than 3 months. PBMCs were the source of the RNA used for TCR sequencing. Diagnosis followed American Thyroid Association guidelines for Graves' disease. This entry is derived from a study of regulatory T cells in long-lasting Graves disease. The V gene's germline CDR1 is DFQATT and CDR2 SNEGSKA (reference sequence). V lost 6 bases and J 2 bases, leaving 17 bases between the germline ends. This CDR3 has 14 residues. Whole-study results and caveats: The TCR repertoire of persistent Graves' patients was less diverse than that of newly diagnosed ones. Public clonotype sharing was higher in persistent than newly diagnosed patients.

The clonotype comes from a female donor with Graves disease. The chain combines TRBV20-1 with TRBJ2-7; maybe TRBD2 (6 bases). The sequencing used peripheral blood mononuclear cells (PBMCs), collected at new diagnosis, from a patient treated with antithyroid drugs. The CDR3, as DNA: TGCAGTGCCCTTCTACGGCGGGGAACCTACGAGCAGTACTTC. This translates into CSALLRRGTYEQYF.